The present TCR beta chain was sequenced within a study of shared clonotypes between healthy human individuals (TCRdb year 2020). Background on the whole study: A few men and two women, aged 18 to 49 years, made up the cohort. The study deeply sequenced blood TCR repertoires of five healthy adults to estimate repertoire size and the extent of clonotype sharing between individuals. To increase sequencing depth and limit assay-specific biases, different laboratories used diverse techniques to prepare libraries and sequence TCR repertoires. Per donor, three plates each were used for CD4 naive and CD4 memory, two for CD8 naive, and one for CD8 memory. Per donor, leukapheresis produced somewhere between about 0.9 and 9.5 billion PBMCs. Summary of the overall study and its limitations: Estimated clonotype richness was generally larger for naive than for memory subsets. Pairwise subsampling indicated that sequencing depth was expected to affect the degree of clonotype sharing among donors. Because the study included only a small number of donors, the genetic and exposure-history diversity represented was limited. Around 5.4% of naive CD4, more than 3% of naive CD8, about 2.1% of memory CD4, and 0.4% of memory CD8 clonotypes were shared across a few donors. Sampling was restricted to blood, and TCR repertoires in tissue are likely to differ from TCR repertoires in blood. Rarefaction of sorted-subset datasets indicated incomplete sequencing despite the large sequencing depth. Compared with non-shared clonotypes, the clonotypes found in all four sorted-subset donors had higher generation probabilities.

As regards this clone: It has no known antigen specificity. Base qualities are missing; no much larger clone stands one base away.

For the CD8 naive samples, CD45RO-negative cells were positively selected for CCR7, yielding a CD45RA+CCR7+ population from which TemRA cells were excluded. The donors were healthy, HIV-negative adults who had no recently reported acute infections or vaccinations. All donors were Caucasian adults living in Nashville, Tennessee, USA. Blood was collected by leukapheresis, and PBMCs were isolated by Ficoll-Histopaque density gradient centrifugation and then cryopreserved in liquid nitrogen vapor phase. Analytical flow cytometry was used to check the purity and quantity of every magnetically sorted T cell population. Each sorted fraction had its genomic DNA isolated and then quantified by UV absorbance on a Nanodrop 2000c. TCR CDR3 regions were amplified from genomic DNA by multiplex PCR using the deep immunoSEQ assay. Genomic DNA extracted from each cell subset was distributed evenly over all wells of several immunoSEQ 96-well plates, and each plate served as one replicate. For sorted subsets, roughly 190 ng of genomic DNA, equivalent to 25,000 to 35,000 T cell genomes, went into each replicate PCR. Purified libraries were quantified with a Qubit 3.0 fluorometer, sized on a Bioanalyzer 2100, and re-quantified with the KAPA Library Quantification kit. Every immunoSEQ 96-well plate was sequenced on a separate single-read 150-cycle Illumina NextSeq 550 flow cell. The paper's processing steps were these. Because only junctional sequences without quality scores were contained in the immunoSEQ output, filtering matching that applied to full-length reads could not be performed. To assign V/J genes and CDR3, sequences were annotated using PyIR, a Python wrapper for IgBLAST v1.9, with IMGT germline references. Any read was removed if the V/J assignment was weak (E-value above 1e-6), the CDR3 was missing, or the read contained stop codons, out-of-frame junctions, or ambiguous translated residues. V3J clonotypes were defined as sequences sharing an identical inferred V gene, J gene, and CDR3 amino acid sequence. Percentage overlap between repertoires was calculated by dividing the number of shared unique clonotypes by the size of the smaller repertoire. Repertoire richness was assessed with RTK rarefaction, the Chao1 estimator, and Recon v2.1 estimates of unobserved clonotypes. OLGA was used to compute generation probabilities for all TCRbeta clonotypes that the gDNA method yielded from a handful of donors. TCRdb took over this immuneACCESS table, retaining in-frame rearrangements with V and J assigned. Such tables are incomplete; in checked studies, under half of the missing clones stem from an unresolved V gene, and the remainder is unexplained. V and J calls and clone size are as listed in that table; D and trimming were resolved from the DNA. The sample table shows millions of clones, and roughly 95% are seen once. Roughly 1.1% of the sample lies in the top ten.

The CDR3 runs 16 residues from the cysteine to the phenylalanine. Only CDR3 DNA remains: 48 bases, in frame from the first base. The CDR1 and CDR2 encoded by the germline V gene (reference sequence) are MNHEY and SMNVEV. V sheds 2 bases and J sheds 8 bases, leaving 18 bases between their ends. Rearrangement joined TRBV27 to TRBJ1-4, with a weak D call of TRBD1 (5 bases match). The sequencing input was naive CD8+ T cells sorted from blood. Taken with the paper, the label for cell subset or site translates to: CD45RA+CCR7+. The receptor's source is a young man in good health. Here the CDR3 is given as CASSLGALNKGEKLFF. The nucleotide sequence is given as TGTGCCAGCAGTTTAGGGGCCCTCAATAAGGGGGAAAAACTGTTTTTT.